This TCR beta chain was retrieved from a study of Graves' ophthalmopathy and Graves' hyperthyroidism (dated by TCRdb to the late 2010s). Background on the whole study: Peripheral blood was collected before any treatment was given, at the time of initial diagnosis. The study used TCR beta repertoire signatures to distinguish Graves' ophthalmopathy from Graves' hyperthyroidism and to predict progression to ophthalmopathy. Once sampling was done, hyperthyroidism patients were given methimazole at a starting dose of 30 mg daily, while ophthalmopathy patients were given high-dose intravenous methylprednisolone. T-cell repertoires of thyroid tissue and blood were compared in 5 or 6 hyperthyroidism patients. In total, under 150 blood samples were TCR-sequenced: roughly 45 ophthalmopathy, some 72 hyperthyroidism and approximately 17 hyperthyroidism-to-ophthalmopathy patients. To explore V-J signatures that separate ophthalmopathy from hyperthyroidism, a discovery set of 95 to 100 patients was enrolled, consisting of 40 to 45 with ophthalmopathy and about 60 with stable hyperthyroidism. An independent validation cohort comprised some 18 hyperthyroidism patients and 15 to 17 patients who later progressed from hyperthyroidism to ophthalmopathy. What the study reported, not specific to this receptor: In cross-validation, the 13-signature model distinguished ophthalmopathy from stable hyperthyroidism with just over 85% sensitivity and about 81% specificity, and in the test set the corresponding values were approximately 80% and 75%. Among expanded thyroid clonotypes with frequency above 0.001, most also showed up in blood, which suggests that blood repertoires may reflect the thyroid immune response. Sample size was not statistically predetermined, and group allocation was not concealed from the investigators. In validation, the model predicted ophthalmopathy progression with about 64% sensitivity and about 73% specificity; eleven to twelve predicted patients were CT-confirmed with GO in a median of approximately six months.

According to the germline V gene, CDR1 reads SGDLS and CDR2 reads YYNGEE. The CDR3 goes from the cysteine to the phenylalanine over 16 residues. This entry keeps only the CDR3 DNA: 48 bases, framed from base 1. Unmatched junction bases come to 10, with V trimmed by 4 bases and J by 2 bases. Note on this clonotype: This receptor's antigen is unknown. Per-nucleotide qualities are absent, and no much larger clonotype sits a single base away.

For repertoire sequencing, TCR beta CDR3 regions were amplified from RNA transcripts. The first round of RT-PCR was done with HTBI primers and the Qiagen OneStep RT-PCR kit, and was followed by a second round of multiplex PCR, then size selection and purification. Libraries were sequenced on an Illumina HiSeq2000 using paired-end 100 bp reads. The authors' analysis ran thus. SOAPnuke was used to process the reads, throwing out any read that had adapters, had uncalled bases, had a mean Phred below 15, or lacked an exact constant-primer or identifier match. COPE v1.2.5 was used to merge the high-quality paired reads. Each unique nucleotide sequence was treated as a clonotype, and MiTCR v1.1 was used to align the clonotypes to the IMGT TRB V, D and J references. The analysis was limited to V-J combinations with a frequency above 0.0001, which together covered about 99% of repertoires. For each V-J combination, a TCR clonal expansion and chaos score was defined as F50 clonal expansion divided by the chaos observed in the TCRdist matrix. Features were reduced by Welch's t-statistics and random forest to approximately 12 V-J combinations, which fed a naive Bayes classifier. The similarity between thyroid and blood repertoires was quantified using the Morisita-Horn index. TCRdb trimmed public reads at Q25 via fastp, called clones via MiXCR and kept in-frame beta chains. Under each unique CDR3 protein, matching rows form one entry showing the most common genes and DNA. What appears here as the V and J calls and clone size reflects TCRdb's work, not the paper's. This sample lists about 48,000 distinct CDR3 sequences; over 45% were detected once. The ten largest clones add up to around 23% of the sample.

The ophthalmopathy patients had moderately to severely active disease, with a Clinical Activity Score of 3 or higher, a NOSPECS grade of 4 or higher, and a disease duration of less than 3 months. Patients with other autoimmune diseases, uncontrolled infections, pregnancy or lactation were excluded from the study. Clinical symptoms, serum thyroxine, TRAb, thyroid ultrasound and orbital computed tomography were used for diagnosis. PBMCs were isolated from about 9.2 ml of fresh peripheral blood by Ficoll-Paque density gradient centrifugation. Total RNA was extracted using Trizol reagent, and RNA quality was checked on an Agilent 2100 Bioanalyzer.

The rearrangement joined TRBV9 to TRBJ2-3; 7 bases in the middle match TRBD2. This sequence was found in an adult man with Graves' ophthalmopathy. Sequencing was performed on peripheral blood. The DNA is TGTGCCAGCAGCCTTGGACTAGGGACTGACACAGATACGCAGTATTTT. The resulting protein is CASSLGLGTDTDTQYF.